This is a list of T cell receptor beta chains from one sample in a study of Ad26.COV2.S vaccination and SARS-CoV-2 variants. Method: immunoSEQ multiplex PCR; TCRdb's copy keeps in-frame clones and lacks some. The repertoire has 350,000 to 400,000 clones, 89% of them found once; the top ten carry 1.5% to 2%. The sample was peripheral blood, taken in a trial of Ad26.COV2.S vaccine versus placebo. The receptor source for this set is a person between 18 and 59 years old who received the Ad26.COV2.S COVID-19 vaccine or a placebo. Both conserved end residues are part of each CDR3.

v_call: TRBV19; j_call: TRBJ2-3; cdr3_aa: CASSMTGGVDTQYF
v_call: TRBV11-3; j_call: TRBJ2-7; cdr3_aa: CASSPGGYEQYF
v_call: TRBV7-9; j_call: TRBJ2-7; cdr3_aa: CASSAPGPPYEQYF
v_call: TRBV2; j_call: TRBJ1-2; cdr3_aa: CASSKDRGNGYTF
v_call: TRBV5-5; j_call: TRBJ2-1; cdr3_aa: CASSLDRGIEQFF
v_call: TRBV7-9; j_call: TRBJ2-2; cdr3_aa: CASSLSPGGPSTGELFF
v_call: TRBV10-3; j_call: TRBJ2-1; cdr3_aa: CATILAGGSNNEQFF
v_call: TRBV9; j_call: TRBJ2-7; cdr3_aa: CASSGGQGTYEQYF
v_call: TRBV4-3; j_call: TRBJ1-4; cdr3_aa: CASSHRLAEKLFF
v_call: TRBV6-5; j_call: TRBJ2-1; cdr3_aa: CASSETSGSRDEQFF
v_call: TRBV25-1; j_call: TRBJ2-4; cdr3_aa: CATSQAVHIQYF
v_call: TRBV7-9; j_call: TRBJ1-2; cdr3_aa: CATLGQFGYTF
v_call: TRBV25-1; j_call: TRBJ2-3; cdr3_aa: CASSEPGQRSTDTQYF
v_call: TRBV6-1; j_call: TRBJ2-7; cdr3_aa: CASSERHGQGPYYEQYF
v_call: TRBV7-2; j_call: TRBJ1-5; cdr3_aa: CASSLEGTAGNQPQHF
v_call: TRBV7-9; j_call: TRBJ1-1; cdr3_aa: CASSSRGQGRNTEAFF
v_call: TRBV6-4; j_call: TRBJ2-1; cdr3_aa: CASSAVPAGVMDEQFF
v_call: TRBV10-3; j_call: TRBJ1-3; cdr3_aa: CAIISSSGNTIYF
v_call: TRBV30; j_call: TRBJ2-3; cdr3_aa: CAWSWTDTQYF
v_call: TRBV11-1; j_call: TRBJ2-3; cdr3_aa: CASSLGGLSTDTQYF
v_call: TRBV5-6; j_call: TRBJ2-5; cdr3_aa: CASSRGGHFQETQYF
v_call: TRBV5-6; j_call: TRBJ2-7; cdr3_aa: CASSLVGGGTGYEQYF
v_call: TRBV11-3; j_call: TRBJ1-1; cdr3_aa: CASSLLTTKNTEAFF
v_call: TRBV19; j_call: TRBJ2-1; cdr3_aa: CASSRTGAFNEQFF
v_call: TRBV7-6; j_call: TRBJ2-1; cdr3_aa: CASSLPRGRAAYNEQFF
v_call: TRBV6-5; j_call: TRBJ1-6; cdr3_aa: CASTEGGYNSPLHF
v_call: TRBV7-9; j_call: TRBJ2-1; cdr3_aa: CASSTASSYNEQFF
v_call: TRBV5-4; j_call: TRBJ2-3; cdr3_aa: CASSPVRSGQGVPDTQYF
v_call: TRBV5-1; j_call: TRBJ2-1; cdr3_aa: CASSSQWAGVSNEQFF
v_call: TRBV7-9; j_call: TRBJ2-3; cdr3_aa: CASSLAWRETDTQYF
v_call: TRBV4-2; j_call: TRBJ1-2; cdr3_aa: CASSQEGGYTF
v_call: TRBV6-2/TRBV6-3; j_call: TRBJ2-5; cdr3_aa: CASSYPPSGQQETQYF
v_call: TRBV18; j_call: TRBJ1-2; cdr3_aa: CASSPPSDYGYTF
v_call: TRBV28; j_call: TRBJ2-1; cdr3_aa: CASSLLNNEQFF
v_call: TRBV30; j_call: TRBJ2-1; cdr3_aa: CAWTGGFHEQFF
v_call: TRBV7-3; j_call: TRBJ2-1; cdr3_aa: CASSPAGAAEQFF
v_call: TRBV30; j_call: TRBJ2-7; cdr3_aa: CAWSVRAGPSTYEQYF
v_call: TRBV6-2/TRBV6-3; j_call: TRBJ2-1; cdr3_aa: CASSKLAGAEQFF
v_call: TRBV12-5; j_call: TRBJ2-7; cdr3_aa: CASGLEGFSYEQYF
v_call: TRBV4-3; j_call: TRBJ2-3; cdr3_aa: CASSQGPHTDTQYF
v_call: TRBV19; j_call: TRBJ2-5; cdr3_aa: CASSISGERETQYF
v_call: TRBV28; j_call: TRBJ2-5; cdr3_aa: CASTLRYRGETQYF
v_call: TRBV18; j_call: TRBJ2-1; cdr3_aa: CASSPTSGSSNEQFF
v_call: TRBV28; j_call: TRBJ1-1; cdr3_aa: CASSSARTLDTEAFF
v_call: TRBV30; j_call: TRBJ2-5; cdr3_aa: CAWGPLGEGGETQYF
v_call: TRBV6-5; j_call: TRBJ1-2; cdr3_aa: CASSLEGQGFYGYTF
v_call: TRBV5-5; j_call: TRBJ1-2; cdr3_aa: CASSLYFGRDYGYTF
v_call: TRBV24-1; j_call: TRBJ1-2; cdr3_aa: CATSEQGWYGYTF
v_call: TRBV29-1; j_call: TRBJ1-1; cdr3_aa: CSVNRVGPIDEAFF
v_call: TRBV5-1; j_call: TRBJ2-2; cdr3_aa: CASSQDGTGTFANTGELFF
v_call: TRBV27; j_call: TRBJ2-7; cdr3_aa: CASSLSGATYEQYF
v_call: TRBV9; j_call: TRBJ1-6; cdr3_aa: CASSVDPIVGIRNSPLHF